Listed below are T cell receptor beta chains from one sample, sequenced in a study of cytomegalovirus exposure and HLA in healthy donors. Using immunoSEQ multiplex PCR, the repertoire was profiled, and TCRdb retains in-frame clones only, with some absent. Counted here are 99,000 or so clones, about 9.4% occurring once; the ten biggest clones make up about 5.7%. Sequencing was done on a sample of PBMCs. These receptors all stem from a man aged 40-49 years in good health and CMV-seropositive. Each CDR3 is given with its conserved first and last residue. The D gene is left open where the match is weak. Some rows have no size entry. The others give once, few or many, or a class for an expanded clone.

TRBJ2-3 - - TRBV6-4 CASSDDGGSTDTQYF TGTGCCAGCAGTGACGATGGCGGCAGCACAGATACGCAGTATTTT
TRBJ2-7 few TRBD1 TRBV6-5 CAPCRTGTYEQYF TGTGCCCCCTGCCGGACAGGGACCTACGAGCAGTACTTC
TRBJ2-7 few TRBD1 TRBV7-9 CASSPTLGTGDEQYF TGTGCCAGCAGCCCTACCCTCGGGACAGGGGACGAGCAGTACTTC
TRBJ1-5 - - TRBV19 CASRDSGLLFNQPQHF TGTGCCAGTAGGGACAGCGGTTTACTATTCAATCAGCCCCAGCATTTT
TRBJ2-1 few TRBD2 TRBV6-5 CASSYPGLERNEQFF TGTGCCAGCAGTTACCCGGGACTAGAACGAAATGAGCAGTTCTTC
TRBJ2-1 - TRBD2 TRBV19 CASSMVGGAGVGSNEQFF TGTGCCAGTAGTATGGTAGGGGGAGCGGGAGTGGGGTCGAATGAGCAGTTCTTC
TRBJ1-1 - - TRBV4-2 CASSQGGGRNTEAFF TGTGCCAGCAGCCAAGGCGGAGGGAGAAATACTGAAGCTTTCTTT
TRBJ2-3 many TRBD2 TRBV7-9 CALGREGGTDTQYF TGTGCCCTAGGGCGGGAGGGTGGCACAGATACGCAGTATTTT
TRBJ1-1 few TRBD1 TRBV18 CASSPPARTGKNTEAFF TGTGCCAGCTCACCCCCCGCCAGGACAGGGAAGAACACTGAAGCTTTCTTT
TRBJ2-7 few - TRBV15 CATSRDRSSSPYEQYF TGTGCCACCAGCAGAGATCGTTCGAGTTCCCCCTACGAGCAGTACTTC
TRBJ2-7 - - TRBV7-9 CASSLSGDEQYF TGTGCCAGCAGCTTATCAGGGGACGAGCAGTACTTC
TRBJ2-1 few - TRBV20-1 CSARGSEQFF TGCAGTGCTAGGGGGAGTGAGCAGTTCTTC
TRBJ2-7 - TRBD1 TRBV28 CASSQGRTGGAYEQYF TGTGCCAGCAGTCAAGGGAGGACAGGGGGCGCCTACGAGCAGTACTTC
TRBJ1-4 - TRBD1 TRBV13 CASSSTGEDEKLFF TGTGCCAGCAGTTCTACAGGGGAGGATGAAAAACTGTTTTTT
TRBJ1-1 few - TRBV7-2 CASSYLWGRDTEAFF TGTGCCAGCAGCTATCTTTGGGGGCGCGACACTGAAGCTTTCTTT
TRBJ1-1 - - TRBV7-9 CASSTHSQNTEAFF TGTGCCAGCAGCACCCACTCCCAGAACACTGAAGCTTTCTTT
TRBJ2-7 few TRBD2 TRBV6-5 CASSYWGLAGSYEQYF TGTGCCAGCAGTTACTGGGGACTAGCGGGATCCTACGAGCAGTACTTC
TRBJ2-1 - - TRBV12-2 CASRPGTSGREEGNEQFF TGTGCAAGTCGCCCCGGGACTAGCGGGCGAGAAGAGGGCAATGAGCAGTTCTTC
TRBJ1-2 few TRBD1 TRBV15 CATSRDGGTGGGYGYTF TGTGCCACCAGCAGAGATGGAGGGACAGGGGGCGGCTATGGCTACACCTTC
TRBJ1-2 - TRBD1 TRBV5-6 CASSPTGFDGYTF TGTGCCAGCAGCCCGACAGGGTTCGACGGCTACACCTTC
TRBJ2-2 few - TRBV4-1 CASSRIWRTQNTGELFF TGCGCCAGCAGCCGGATATGGAGGACCCAGAACACCGGGGAGCTGTTTTTT
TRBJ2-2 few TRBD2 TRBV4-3 CASSQVSSGIVATGELFF TGCGCCAGCAGCCAAGTGAGTAGCGGGATCGTGGCCACCGGGGAGCTGTTTTTT
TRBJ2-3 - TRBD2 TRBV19 CASSPRGLAGDTQYF TGTGCCAGTAGTCCGAGGGGACTAGCGGGAGATACGCAGTATTTT
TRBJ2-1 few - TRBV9 CASSVEWEDNEQFF TGTGCCAGCAGCGTTGAGTGGGAGGACAATGAGCAGTTCTTC
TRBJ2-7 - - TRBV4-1 CASSQTHAASYEQYF TGCGCCAGCAGCCAAACGCACGCGGCATCCTACGAGCAGTACTTC
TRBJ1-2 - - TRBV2 CATMTGSVYGYTF TGTGCCACTATGACAGGATCGGTCTATGGCTACACCTTC
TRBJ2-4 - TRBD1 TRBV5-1 CASSLEPDRGPGNIQYF TGCGCCAGCAGCCTAGAACCCGACAGGGGGCCGGGAAACATTCAGTACTTC
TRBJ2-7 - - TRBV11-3 CASSQEVEQYF TGTGCCAGCAGCCAAGAGGTGGAGCAGTACTTC
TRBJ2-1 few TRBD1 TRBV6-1 CASSEDRVSSYNEQFF TGTGCCAGCAGCGAAGACAGGGTAAGCTCCTACAATGAGCAGTTCTTC
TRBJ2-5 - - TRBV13 CASSSSRLLRQETQYF TGTGCCAGCAGCTCTTCCAGACTCCTGCGCCAAGAGACCCAGTACTTC
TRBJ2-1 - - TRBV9 CASRGGRGNEQFF TGTGCCAGCCGTGGAGGGAGAGGTAATGAGCAGTTCTTC
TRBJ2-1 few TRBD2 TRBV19 CASSMAGGPWNEQFF TGTGCCAGTAGTATGGCGGGAGGGCCGTGGAATGAGCAGTTCTTC
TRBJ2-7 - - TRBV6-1 CASSDTYEQYF TGTGCCAGCAGTGACACATACGAGCAGTACTTC
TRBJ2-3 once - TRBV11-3 CASTHLADTQYF TGTGCCAGCACACATCTTGCAGATACGCAGTATTTT
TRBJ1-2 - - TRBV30 CAWSVRQAAGYTF TGTGCCTGGAGTGTACGTCAGGCCGCGGGTTACACCTTC
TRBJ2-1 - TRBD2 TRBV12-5 CASATLGGGRGRNEQFF TGTGCTAGTGCTACCCTGGGGGGCGGGAGGGGCCGCAATGAGCAGTTCTTC
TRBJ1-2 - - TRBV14 CASSPSWGAGGTYGYTF TGTGCCAGCAGCCCCTCATGGGGCGCGGGGGGAACTTATGGCTACACCTTC
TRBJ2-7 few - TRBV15 CATSRDVRGFYEQYF TGTGCCACCAGCAGAGATGTCCGGGGATTCTACGAGCAGTACTTC
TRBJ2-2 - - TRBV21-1 CASSHRDFNTGELFF TGTGCCAGCAGCCACCGGGACTTTAACACCGGGGAGCTGTTTTTT
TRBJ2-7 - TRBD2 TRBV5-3 CARSCPSGTTYEQYF TGTGCCAGAAGTTGCCCTAGCGGGACAACCTACGAGCAGTACTTC
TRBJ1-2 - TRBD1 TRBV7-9 CASSLGQGEIYGYTF TGTGCCAGCAGCTTGGGACAGGGGGAAATCTATGGCTACACCTTC
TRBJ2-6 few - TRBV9 CASSTDSSGANVLTF TGTGCCAGCAGCACGGACAGCTCTGGGGCCAACGTCCTGACTTTC